These 13 T cell receptor beta chains share one sample of origin, sequenced in a study of shared clonotypes between healthy human individuals. Generated by immunoSEQ multiplex PCR, the TCRdb table keeps only in-frame clones and is missing some. The sample shows some 95,000 clones, 68% of them seen only once. Sequences were obtained from memory CD8+ T cells sorted from blood. Subset denoted: CD45RO+ cells pooled with CCR7-negative TemRA cells. These receptors were collected from a man aged 30 to 45 in good health.

This chain connects TRBV29-1 to TRBJ2-2, with TRBD2 matching over 7 bases. The germline gives CDR1 SQVTM, CDR2 ANQGSEA. V gave up 4 bases and J gave up 0 bases; unmatched junction bases: 5. The CDR3 is 15 residues long. The CDR3, as DNA: TGCAGCGTTGTAAGAGCGGGGACGAACACCGGGGAGCTGTTTTTT. Protein: CSVVRAGTNTGELFF.

This clone was detected once. The chain couples TRBV10-3 to TRBJ2-1; a possible D gene is TRBD1 (5 bases). CDR3 length: 15 amino acids. V lost 2 bases and J 3 bases, leaving 11 bases between the germline ends. Germline V gene data show CDR1 as ENHRY and CDR2 as SYGVKD. The CDR3 protein is CAISEGQGFYNEQFF. The CDR3 nucleotides are TGTGCCATCAGTGAGGGGCAGGGATTCTACAATGAGCAGTTCTTC.

The rearrangement links TRBV2 to TRBJ2-1, with 7 bases fitting TRBD1. V lost 4 bases to trimming and J lost 9 bases; unmatched junction nucleotides: 15. Germline V gene lookup returns CDR1 SNHLY and CDR2 FYNNEI. The CDR3 extends over 16 amino acids. CDR3 DNA: TGTGCCAGCAGTGTAACCCGACAGGGAATAAGCAGTGAGCAGTTCTTC. It codes for CASSVTRQGISSEQFF.

The chain links TRBV27 to TRBJ2-1; TRBD2 might be the D (6 bases). This CDR3 spans 14 amino acids. Between the trimmed V and J ends, which lost 2 bases and 4 bases, there was a span of 9 bases. Per the germline V gene, CDR1 is MNHEY and CDR2 is SMNVEV (reference sequence). CDR3: CASSLAGRYNEQFF. CDR3 sequence (DNA): TGTGCCAGCAGTTTAGCGGGGCGGTACAATGAGCAGTTCTTC.

This clone was picked up a small number of times. V is TRBV2 and J is TRBJ2-1, with D unresolved. Deletions cut 11 bases from V and 0 bases from J, with 11 bases between. CDR3 length: 13 amino acids. CDR1 SNHLY and CDR2 FYNNEI come from the germline V gene. CDR3 sequence reads: CAVAQSSYNEQFF. The CDR3 DNA sequence: TGTGCCGTGGCGCAGAGCTCCTACAATGAGCAGTTCTTC.

The rearrangement links TRBV27 to TRBJ2-6; the match to TRBD1 covers 8 bases. CDR1 and CDR2 (germline): MNHEY, SMNVEV (reference sequence). V lost 5 bases to trimming and J lost 1 base; unmatched junction nucleotides: 19. This CDR3 has 21 amino acids. CDR3 bases: TGTGCCAGCAGTCTAACGCACAATACCGGGACAGGAGAGTCTGGGGCCAACGTCCTGACTTTC. Residues: CASSLTHNTGTGESGANVLTF.

The chain carries TRBV11-1 and TRBJ2-6; unclear D gene. The CDR3 loop spans 15 amino acids. V lost 2 bases, J lost 0 bases, and 5 bases lay in between. The V gene's germline CDR1 is SGHAT and CDR2 FQDESV (reference sequence). CDR3 coding DNA: TGTGCCAGCAGCTTATCGGCCTCTGGGGCCAACGTCCTGACTTTC. This gives the protein CASSLSASGANVLTF.

The chain is built from TRBV7-9 and TRBJ2-7; D is uncertain. Germline V gene data show CDR1 as SEHNR and CDR2 as FQNEAQ (reference sequence). This CDR3 spans 13 amino acids. Deletions cut 4 bases from V and 4 bases from J, with 11 bases between. The CDR3 DNA is TGTGCCAGCAGCTCCAATCTGGGTTACGAGCAGTACTTC. It is translated as CASSSNLGYEQYF.

This rearrangement joins TRBV2 to TRBJ2-2; D not certain. Trimming left V 4 bases short and J 1 base short, with 7 bases between. Germline V gives CDR1 SNHLY, CDR2 FYNNEI. The CDR3 covers 14 residues. CDR3 protein: CASSGLKNTGELFF. CDR3 coding DNA: TGTGCCAGCAGTGGGCTAAAGAACACCGGGGAGCTGTTTTTT.

This rearrangement joins TRBV5-5 to TRBJ2-2; D is unresolved. V lost 1 base and J 6 bases, leaving 1 base between the germline ends. The CDR3 is made up of 11 amino acids. Germline CDR1 and CDR2: SGHKS and YYEKEE (reference sequence). CDR3 DNA: TGTGCCAGCAGCTTGTCCGGGGAGCTGTTTTTT. Protein product: CASSLSGELFF.

The V and J genes are TRBV27 and TRBJ1-4; TRBD1 aligns across 8 bases. The CDR3 has 16 amino acids. Germline V gives CDR1 MNHEY, CDR2 SMNVEV (reference sequence). The V segment lost 7 bases and the J segment 8 bases; nucleotides outside the gene matches: 15. The CDR3 coding sequence is TGTGCCAGCATTCGGGGGCAGGGGGCGATCTGCGAAAAACTGTTTTTT. Its translation is CASIRGQGAICEKLFF.

The rearrangement uses TRBV11-3 and TRBJ2-1, with D perhaps given as TRBD1 or TRBD2 (5 bases each). Trimming stripped 5 bases from V and 6 bases from J, with 8 bases between. Germline V gene lookup returns CDR1 SGHNT and CDR2 YENEEA. CDR3 length: 12 residues. CDR3 nucleotide sequence: TGTGCCAGCAGCCAGAGGGGCAATGAGCAGTTCTTC. This encodes CASSQRGNEQFF.

This chain links TRBV15 with TRBJ1-1; D call uncertain. The CDR3 contains 13 residues. Trimming left V 0 bases short and J 1 base short, with 3 bases between. Looked up from germline, CDR1 is LNHNV and CDR2 is YYDKDF (reference sequence). CDR3 sequence (DNA): TGTGCCACCAGCAGAGACAGGAACACTGAAGCTTTCTTT. It codes for CATSRDRNTEAFF.